The clone carrying this T cell receptor beta chain showed up just a few times. TCRdb fed the RT-PCR reads into MiXCR, producing one record per CDR3 protein. The data contain about a million distinct CDR3 sequences, about 20% of them singletons. The entry originates in a study of patients and donors after allogeneic stem cell transplantation. With V trimmed by 11 bases and J by 5 bases, 12 bases remained unmatched. The CDR3 is 14 amino acids. Germline assignment: CDR1 ENHRY and CDR2 SYGVKD. This TCR came from a human donor who was either an allogeneic HSCT recipient or a stem cell or donor lymphocyte infusion donor (not recorded which). It is not recorded whose cells these are; they may come from a transplant donor. The source material was blood, either unsorted or a sorted T cell fraction (not recorded which). The V gene is TRBV10-3, the J gene TRBJ2-3; 8 bases align to TRBD2. The DNA for the CDR3 is TGTGCCTTCAAGGACGGGGGGGCAGGAGATACGCAGTATTTT. Residues: CAFKDGGAGDTQYF.